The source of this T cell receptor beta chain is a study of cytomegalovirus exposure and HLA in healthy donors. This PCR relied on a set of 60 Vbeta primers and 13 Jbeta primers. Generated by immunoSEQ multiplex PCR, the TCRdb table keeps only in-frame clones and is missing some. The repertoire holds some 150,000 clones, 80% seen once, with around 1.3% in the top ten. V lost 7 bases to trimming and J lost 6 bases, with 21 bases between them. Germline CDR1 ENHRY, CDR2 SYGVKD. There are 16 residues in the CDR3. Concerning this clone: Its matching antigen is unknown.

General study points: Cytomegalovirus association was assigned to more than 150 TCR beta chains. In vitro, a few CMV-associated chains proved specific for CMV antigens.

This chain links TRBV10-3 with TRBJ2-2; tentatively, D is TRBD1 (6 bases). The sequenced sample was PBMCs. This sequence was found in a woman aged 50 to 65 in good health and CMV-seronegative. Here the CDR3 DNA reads TGTGCCATCACCGAAACCCCCGGGACAAGAGCCGGGGAGCTGTTTTTT. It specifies CAITETPGTRAGELFF.